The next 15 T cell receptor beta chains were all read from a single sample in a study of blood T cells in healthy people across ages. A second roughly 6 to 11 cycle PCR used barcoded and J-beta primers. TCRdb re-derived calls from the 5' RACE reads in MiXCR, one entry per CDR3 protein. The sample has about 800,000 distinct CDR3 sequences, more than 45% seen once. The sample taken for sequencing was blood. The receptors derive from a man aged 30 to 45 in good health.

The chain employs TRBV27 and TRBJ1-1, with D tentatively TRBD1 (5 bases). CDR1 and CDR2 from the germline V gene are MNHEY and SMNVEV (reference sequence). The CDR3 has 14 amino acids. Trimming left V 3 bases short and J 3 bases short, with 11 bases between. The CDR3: CASSLGPLDTEAFF. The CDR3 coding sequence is TGTGCCAGCAGTTTGGGACCGCTCGACACTGAAGCTTTCTTT.

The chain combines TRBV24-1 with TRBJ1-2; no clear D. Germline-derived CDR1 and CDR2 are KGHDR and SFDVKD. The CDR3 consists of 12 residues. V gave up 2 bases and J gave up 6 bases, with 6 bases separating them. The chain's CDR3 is CATSDYENGYTF. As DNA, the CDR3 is TGTGCCACCAGTGATTACGAGAATGGCTACACCTTC.

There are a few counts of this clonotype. The DNA of the CDR3 is TGCGCCAGCAGCTTGGATTCGGGGACAGCTTTGACCGGGGAGCTGTTTTTT. It specifies CASSLDSGTALTGELFF. V usage is TRBV5-1 and J usage is TRBJ2-2; 7 bases are a match to TRBD1. CDR1 is SGHRS and CDR2 is YFSETQ in the germline V gene. The trim removed 0 bases at V and 5 bases at J, leaving 10 bases unmatched. The CDR3 runs to 17 residues.

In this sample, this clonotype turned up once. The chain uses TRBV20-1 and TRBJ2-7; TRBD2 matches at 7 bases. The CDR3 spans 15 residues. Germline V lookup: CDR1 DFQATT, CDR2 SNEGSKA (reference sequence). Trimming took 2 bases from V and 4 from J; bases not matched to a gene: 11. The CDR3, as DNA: TGCAGTGCTAGACCCCCGGGGGGTATGATGTACGAGCAGTACTTC. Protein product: CSARPPGGMMYEQYF.

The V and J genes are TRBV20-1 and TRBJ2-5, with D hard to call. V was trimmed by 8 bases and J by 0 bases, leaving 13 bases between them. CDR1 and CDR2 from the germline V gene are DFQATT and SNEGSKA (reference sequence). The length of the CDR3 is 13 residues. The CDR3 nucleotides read TGCAGTTCTTATAACCCAGACCAAGAGACCCAGTACTTC. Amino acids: CSSYNPDQETQYF.

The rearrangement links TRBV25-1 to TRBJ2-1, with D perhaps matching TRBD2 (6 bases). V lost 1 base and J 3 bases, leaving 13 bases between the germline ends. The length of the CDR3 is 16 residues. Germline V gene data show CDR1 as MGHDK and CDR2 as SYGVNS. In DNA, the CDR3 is TGTGCCAGCAGTGAATTCTTTGCGGGGAACTACAATGAGCAGTTCTTC. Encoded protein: CASSEFFAGNYNEQFF.

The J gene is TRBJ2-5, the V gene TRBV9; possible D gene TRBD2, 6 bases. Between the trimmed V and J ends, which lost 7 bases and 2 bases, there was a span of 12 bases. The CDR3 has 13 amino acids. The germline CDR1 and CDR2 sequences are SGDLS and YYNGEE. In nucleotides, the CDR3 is TGTGCCAGCGGGTCGGGGGAGCAAGAGACCCAGTACTTC. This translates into CASGSGEQETQYF.

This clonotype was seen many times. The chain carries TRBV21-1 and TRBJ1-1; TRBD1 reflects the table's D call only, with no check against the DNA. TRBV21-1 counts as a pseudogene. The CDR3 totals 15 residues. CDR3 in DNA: TGTGCCAGCAGCAAAGACCTGGGGGACAACACTGAAGCTTTCTTT. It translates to CASSKDLGDNTEAFF.

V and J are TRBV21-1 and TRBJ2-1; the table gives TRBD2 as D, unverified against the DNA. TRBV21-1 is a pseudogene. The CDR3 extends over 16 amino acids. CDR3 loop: CASTTSGRWSYNEQFF. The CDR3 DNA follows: TGTGCCAGCACGACGAGCGGGAGATGGTCCTACAATGAGCAGTTCTTC.

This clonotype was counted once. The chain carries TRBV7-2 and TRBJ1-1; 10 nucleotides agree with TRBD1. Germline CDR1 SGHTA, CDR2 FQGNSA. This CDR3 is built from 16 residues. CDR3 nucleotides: TGTGACAGTAAGCCGGGACAGGGGTATAGGAACACTGAAGCTTTCTTT. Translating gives CDSKPGQGYRNTEAFF.

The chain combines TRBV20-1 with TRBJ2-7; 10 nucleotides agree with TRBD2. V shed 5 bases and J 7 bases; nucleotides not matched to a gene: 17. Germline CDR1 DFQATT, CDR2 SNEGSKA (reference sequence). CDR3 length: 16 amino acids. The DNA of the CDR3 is TGCAGTGCTTATGAACCAAGCGGGAGGGCCGCCGATGAGCAGTACTTC. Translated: CSAYEPSGRAADEQYF.

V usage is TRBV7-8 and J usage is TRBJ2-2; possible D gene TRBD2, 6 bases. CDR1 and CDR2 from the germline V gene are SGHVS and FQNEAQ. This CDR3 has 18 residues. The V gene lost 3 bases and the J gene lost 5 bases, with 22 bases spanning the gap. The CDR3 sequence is CASSFVRGTASRTGELFF. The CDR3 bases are TGTGCCAGCAGCTTTGTTCGGGGGACTGCGTCTAGGACCGGGGAGCTGTTTTTT.

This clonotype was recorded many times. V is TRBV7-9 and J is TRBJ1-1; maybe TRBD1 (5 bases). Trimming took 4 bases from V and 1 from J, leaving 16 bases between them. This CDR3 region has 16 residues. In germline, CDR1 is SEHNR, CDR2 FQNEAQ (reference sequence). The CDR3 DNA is TGTGCCAGCAGCTCCGATGGGGGAGCGACGAACACTGAAGCTTTCTTT. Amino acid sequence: CASSSDGGATNTEAFF.

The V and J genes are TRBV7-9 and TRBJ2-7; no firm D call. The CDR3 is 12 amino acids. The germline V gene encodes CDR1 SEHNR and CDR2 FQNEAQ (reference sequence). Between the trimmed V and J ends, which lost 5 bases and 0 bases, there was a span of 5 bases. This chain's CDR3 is CASSPHSYEQYF. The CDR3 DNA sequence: TGTGCCAGCAGCCCACACTCCTACGAGCAGTACTTC.

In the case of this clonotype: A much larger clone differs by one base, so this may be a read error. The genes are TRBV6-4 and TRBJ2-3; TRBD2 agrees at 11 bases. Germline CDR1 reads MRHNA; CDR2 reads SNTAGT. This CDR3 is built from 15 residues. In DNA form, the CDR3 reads TGTGCCAGCAGTGAGACTAGCGGGGCTACAGATACGCGGTATTTT. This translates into CASSETSGATDTRYF.